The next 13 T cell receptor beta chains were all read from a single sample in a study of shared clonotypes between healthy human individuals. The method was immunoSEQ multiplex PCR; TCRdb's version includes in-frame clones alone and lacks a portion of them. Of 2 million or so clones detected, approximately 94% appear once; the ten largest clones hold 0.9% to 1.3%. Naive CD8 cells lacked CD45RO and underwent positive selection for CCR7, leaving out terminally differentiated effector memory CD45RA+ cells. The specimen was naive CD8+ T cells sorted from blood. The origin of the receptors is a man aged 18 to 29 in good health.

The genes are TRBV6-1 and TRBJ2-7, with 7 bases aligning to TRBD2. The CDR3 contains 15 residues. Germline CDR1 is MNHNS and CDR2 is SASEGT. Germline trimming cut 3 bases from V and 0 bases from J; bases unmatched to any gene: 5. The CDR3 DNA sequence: TGTGCCAGCAGTGACACCTGGGGGGGCTCCTACGAGCAGTACTTC. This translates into CASSDTWGGSYEQYF.

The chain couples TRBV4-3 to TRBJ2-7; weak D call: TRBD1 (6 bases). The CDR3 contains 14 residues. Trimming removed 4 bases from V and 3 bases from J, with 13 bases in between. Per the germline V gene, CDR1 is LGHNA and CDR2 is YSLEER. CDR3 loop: CASSPGTHFYEQYF. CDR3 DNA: TGCGCCAGCAGCCCCGGGACACATTTCTACGAGCAGTACTTC.

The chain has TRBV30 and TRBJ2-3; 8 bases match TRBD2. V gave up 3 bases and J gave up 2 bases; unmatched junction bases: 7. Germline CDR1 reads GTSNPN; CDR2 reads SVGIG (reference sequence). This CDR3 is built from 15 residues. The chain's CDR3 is CAWSKLADPTDTQYF. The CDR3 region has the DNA TGTGCCTGGAGCAAACTAGCGGATCCCACAGATACGCAGTATTTT.

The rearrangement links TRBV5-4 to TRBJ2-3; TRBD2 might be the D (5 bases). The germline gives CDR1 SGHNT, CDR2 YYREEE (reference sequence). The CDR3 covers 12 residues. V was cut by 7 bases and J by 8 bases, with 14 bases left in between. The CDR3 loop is CASDPGGGTQYF. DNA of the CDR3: TGTGCCAGCGACCCCGGAGGAGGTACGCAGTATTTT.

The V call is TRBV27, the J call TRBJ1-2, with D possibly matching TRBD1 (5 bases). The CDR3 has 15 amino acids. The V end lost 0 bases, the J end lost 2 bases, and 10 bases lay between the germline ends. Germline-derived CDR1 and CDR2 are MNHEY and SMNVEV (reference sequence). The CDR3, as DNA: TGTGCCAGCAGTTTATCGGGGGGTTTAAACTATGGCTACACCTTC. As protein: CASSLSGGLNYGYTF.

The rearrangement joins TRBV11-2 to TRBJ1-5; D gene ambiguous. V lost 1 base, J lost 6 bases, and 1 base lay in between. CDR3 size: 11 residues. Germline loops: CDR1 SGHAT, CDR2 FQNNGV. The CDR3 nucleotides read TGTGCCAGCAGCTTAGGTCAGCCCCAGCATTTT. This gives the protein CASSLGQPQHF.

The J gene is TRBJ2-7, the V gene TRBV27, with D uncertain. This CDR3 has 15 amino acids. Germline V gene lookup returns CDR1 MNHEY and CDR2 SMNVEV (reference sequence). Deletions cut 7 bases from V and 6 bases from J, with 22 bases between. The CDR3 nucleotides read TGTGCCAGCACCCAACTGGACCGTCGCCACTCCGAGCAGTACTTC. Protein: CASTQLDRRHSEQYF.

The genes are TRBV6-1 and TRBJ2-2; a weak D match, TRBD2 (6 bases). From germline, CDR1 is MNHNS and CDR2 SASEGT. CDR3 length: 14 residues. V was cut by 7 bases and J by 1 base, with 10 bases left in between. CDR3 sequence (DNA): TGTGCCAGCACTCGGGGGAGGAACACCGGGGAGCTGTTTTTT. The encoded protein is CASTRGRNTGELFF.

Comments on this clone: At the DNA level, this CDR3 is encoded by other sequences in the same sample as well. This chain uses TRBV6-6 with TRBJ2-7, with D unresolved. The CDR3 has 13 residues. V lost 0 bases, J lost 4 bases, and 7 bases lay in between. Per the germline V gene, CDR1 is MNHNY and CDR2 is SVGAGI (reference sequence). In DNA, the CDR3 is TGTGCCAGCAGTTACTCTGAATTGTACGAGCAGTACTTC. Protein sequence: CASSYSELYEQYF.

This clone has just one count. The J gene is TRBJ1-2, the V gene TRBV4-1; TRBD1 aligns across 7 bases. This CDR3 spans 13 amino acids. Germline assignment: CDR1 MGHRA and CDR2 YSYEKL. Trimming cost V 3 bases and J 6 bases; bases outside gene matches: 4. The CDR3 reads CASSQGQTNGYTF. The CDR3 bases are TGCGCCAGCAGCCAGGGACAGACGAATGGCTACACCTTC.

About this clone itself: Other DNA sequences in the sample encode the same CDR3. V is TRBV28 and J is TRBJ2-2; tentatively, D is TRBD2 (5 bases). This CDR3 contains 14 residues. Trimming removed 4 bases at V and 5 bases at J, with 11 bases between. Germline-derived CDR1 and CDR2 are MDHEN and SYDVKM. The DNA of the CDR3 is TGTGCCAGCAGTTCGCCGGGGTTAACCGGGGAGCTGTTTTTT. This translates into CASSSPGLTGELFF.

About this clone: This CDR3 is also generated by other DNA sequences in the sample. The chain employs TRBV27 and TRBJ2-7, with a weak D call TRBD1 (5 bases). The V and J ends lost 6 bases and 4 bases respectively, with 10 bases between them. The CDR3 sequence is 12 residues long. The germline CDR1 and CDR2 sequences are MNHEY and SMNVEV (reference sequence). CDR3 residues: CASSPKGYEQYF. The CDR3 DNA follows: TGTGCCAGCAGCCCCAAGGGGTACGAGCAGTACTTC.

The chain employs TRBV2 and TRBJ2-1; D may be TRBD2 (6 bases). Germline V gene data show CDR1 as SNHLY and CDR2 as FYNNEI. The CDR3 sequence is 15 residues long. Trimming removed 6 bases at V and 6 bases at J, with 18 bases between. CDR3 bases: TGTGCCAGCAGGGCAACCGGGACTCGGTTCAATGAGCAGTTCTTC. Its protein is CASRATGTRFNEQFF.